This T cell receptor (beta chain) was observed in a study of T cell responses to AZD1222 COVID-19 vaccine. The table came from immunoSEQ multiplex PCR; TCRdb's copy has only in-frame clones and leaves some out. The sample lists 130,000 to 150,000 clones; about 82% were seen once. The germline V gene has CDR1 SGHTA and CDR2 FQGNSA. This CDR3 has 16 residues. V shed 8 bases and J 7 bases; nucleotides not matched to a gene: 14. The receptor was derived from an adult who received the AZD1222 COVID-19 vaccine. The gene calls are TRBV7-2 and TRBJ2-2; 9 nucleotides align to TRBD1. The sequencing used peripheral blood, collected 28 days after the second AZD1222 dose. The CDR3 DNA reads as TGTGCCAGCCTCCCCCGGGACAGGGCCAGAGACGGGGAGCTGTTTTTT. Protein sequence: CASLPRDRARDGELFF.